The present T cell receptor beta chain was sequenced within a study of CD8+ T cells in alopecia areata. In germline, CDR1 is LNHDA, CDR2 SQIVND (reference sequence). J was trimmed by 5 bases and V by 2 bases; bases with no gene match: 4. The CDR3 length is 15 residues. RNA was isolated and reverse transcribed to cDNA, the sequencing template. The repertoire was sequenced with immunoSEQ multiplex PCR; TCRdb's copy has only in-frame clones and lacks some. The sample has 90,000 to 130,000 clones; around 59% are singletons. Worth noting for this clone: Its target is not known.

Findings and caveats of the study: Sequencing of scalp tissue also captures the resident alphabeta T cells of normal skin. It was lesional scalp, especially alopecia totalis/universalis, that showed higher clonality than normal scalp.

CD4+ and CD8+ T cells were sorted from PBMCs stained for CD3, CD4 and CD8. Sequencing input: CD8+ T cells sorted from blood. The origin of this receptor is a human donor in good health. This chain joins TRBV19 and TRBJ2-1; 9 positions agree with TRBD2. The CDR3 protein is CASSISSGGHNEQFF. In nucleotides, the CDR3 is TGTGCCAGTAGTATAAGTAGCGGGGGCCACAATGAGCAGTTCTTC.